These 8 T cell receptor beta chains share one sample of origin, sequenced in a study of cytomegalovirus exposure and HLA in healthy donors. The PCR was carried out with 60 Vbeta primers and 13 Jbeta primers. Sequencing used immunoSEQ multiplex PCR; TCRdb keeps in-frame clones, though not all of them. This sample has under 150,000 clones; over 60% occur once, and the top ten carry about 0.94%. Sequenced material: PBMCs. The receptors originated from a human donor in good health.

The chain recombines TRBV5-1 with TRBJ2-7; 8 bases are shared with TRBD2. The junction had 8 bases not matched to a gene; V was cut back by 4 bases and J by 2 bases. Germline assignment: CDR1 SGHRS and CDR2 YFSETQ. The CDR3 is 15 residues long. The CDR3 reads CASSPLAGRTYEQYF. CDR3 bases: TGCGCCAGCAGCCCCCTAGCGGGCCGGACCTACGAGCAGTACTTC.

The rearrangement joins TRBV2 to TRBJ1-5; D not certain. The CDR3 totals 14 residues. CDR1 SNHLY and CDR2 FYNNEI come from the germline V gene. V shed 7 bases and J shed 5 bases, with 15 bases lying between them. The CDR3 loop is CASTQTRVDQPQHF. In DNA, the CDR3 is TGTGCCAGCACTCAAACACGGGTCGATCAGCCCCAGCATTTT.

The V and J genes are TRBV28 and TRBJ2-3, with a possible D match to TRBD2 (7 bases). V was trimmed by 5 bases and J by 1 base, leaving 16 bases between them. The CDR3 is 16 residues long. The germline V gene has CDR1 MDHEN and CDR2 SYDVKM. In nucleotides, the CDR3 is TGTGCCAGCAGTGGCCCCCGGGGGGCGGGCACAGATACGCAGTATTTT. This codes for CASSGPRGAGTDTQYF. The entire variable domain, with the rest obtained from reference TRBV28 and TRBJ2-3, is as follows: DVKVTQSSRYLVKRTGEKVFLECVQDMDHENMFWYRQDPGLGLRLIYFSYDVKMKEKGDIPEGYSVSREKKERFSLILESASTNQTSMYLCASSGPRGAGTDTQYFGPGTRLTVL.

In its sample, this clone was seen once. The chain recombines TRBV19 with TRBJ1-1; D is possibly TRBD1 (5 bases). The CDR3 is made up of 15 amino acids. Deletions cut 3 bases from V and 0 bases from J, with 11 bases between. CDR1 is LNHDA and CDR2 is SQIVND in the germline V gene (reference sequence). CDR3 protein: CASSISPTVNTEAFF. In nucleotides, the CDR3 is TGTGCCAGTAGTATTTCCCCGACAGTGAACACTGAAGCTTTCTTT.

The chain couples TRBV9 to TRBJ2-7; TRBD1 aligns across 7 bases. Losses at the gene ends were 4 bases for V and 1 base for J; bases not matched to a gene: 8. The CDR3 has 15 amino acids. The germline gives CDR1 SGDLS, CDR2 YYNGEE. CDR3 in DNA: TGTGCCAGCAGCACCTCCGGGACAGCATCCTACGAGCAGTACTTC. Translation gives CASSTSGTASYEQYF.

The chain carries TRBV7-9 and TRBJ2-3; 11 nucleotides line up with TRBD2. The germline V gene has CDR1 SEHNR and CDR2 FQNEAQ (reference sequence). CDR3 length: 17 residues. The V and J ends lost 4 bases and 0 bases, in that order; junction bases with no gene match: 6. CDR3 loop: CASSWPSGGLSTDTQYF. CDR3 DNA: TGTGCCAGCAGCTGGCCTAGCGGGGGGCTTAGCACAGATACGCAGTATTTT. The entire variable domain, with the rest obtained from reference TRBV7-9 and TRBJ2-3, is as follows: DTGVSQNPRHKITKRGQNVTFRCDPISEHNRLYWYRQTLGQGPEFLTYFQNEAQLEKSRLLSDRFSAERPKGSFSTLEIQRTEQGDSAMYLCASSWPSGGLSTDTQYFGPGTRLTVL.

The rearrangement joins TRBV9 to TRBJ1-2; 11 bases line up with TRBD1. Germline assignment: CDR1 SGDLS and CDR2 YYNGEE. CDR3 size: 14 residues. With 4 bases clipped from V and 4 bases from J, the junction kept 3 bases outside the gene matches. Written as DNA, the CDR3 is TGTGCCAGCAGCCGAGGGACAGGGGGCTATGGCTACACCTTC. It translates to CASSRGTGGYGYTF.

Remarks on this clone: Sequence at one end of the junction differs from germline and may be a read error. The J gene is TRBJ2-1, the V gene TRBV25-1; 7 bases line up with TRBD1. CDR1 is MGHDK and CDR2 is SYGVNS in the germline V gene. The CDR3 is made up of 15 amino acids. CDR3 sequence (DNA): TGTGCCAGTACACACAGGGGCAGCTCCTACAATGAGCAGCTCTTC. It encodes CASTHRGSSYNEQLF.